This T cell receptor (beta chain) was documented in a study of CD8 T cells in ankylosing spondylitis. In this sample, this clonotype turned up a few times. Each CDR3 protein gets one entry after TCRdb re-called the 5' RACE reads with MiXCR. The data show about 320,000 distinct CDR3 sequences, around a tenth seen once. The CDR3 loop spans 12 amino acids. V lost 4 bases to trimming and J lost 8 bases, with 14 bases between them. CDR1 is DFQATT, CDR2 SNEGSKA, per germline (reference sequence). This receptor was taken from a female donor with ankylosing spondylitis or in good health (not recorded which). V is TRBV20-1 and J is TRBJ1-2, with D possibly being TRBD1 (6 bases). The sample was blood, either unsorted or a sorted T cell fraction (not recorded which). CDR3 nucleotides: TGCAGTGCTAAGGGGGGGGCCCACGGCTACACCTTC. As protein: CSAKGGAHGYTF.